This TCR beta chain was captured in a study of blood T cells in healthy people across ages. Points from the study as a whole: The recorded TCR beta diversity per million T cells decreased in a roughly linear manner with age.

With a J-beta primer mix and a sample-barcoded 5' primer, a second PCR ran 7 to 11 cycles. TCRdb re-called the 5' RACE reads through MiXCR, storing one row per CDR3 protein. This sample has about 1.4 million distinct CDR3 sequences, with roughly 60% found just once. A word on this clonotype: Its antigen is not known.

The CDR3 has 15 amino acids. J was trimmed by 7 bases and V by 4 bases; bases with no gene match: 8. Germline-derived CDR1 and CDR2 are MGHRA and YSYEKL. This TCR was recovered from a man aged 18-30 years in good health. Sequenced material: blood. The V and J genes are TRBV4-1 and TRBJ2-3, with 10 bases lining up with TRBD2. The CDR3 loop is CASSRNQAGGNTQYF. In DNA, the CDR3 is TGCGCCAGCAGCCGCAATCAAGCGGGGGGGAATACGCAGTATTTT.